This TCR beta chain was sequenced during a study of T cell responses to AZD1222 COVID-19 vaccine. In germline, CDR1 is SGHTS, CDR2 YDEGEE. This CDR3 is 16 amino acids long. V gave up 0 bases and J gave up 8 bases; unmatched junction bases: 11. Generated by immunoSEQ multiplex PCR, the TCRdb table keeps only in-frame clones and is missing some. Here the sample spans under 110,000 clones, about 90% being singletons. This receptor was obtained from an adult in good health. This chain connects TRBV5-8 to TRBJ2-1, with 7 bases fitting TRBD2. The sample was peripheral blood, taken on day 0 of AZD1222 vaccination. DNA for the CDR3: TGTGCCAGCAGCTTGGTCTTGGCGGCCCGGGGGGATGAGCAGTTCTTC. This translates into CASSLVLAARGDEQFF.